The 24 T cell receptor beta chains presented below share a single source sample, sequenced in a study of shared clonotypes between healthy human individuals. The repertoire was sequenced with immunoSEQ multiplex PCR; TCRdb's copy has only in-frame clones and lacks some. Of some 2.1 million clones listed, 90% to 95% were seen once; the top ten hold about 1.7%. Naivety among CD8 cells was defined by CD45RO negativity and positive CCR7 selection, thereby excluding terminally differentiated effector memory CD45RA+ cells. The sample consisted of naive CD8+ T cells from PBMCs. The source of these receptors is a man aged 18 to 30 in good health. Some clones in this sample may be carry-over from other donors' samples.

About this clone itself: The sample contains more than one DNA sequence encoding this CDR3. V is TRBV15 and J is TRBJ1-1; D gene unclear. The germline gives CDR1 LNHNV, CDR2 YYDKDF (reference sequence). The CDR3 extends over 14 amino acids. The germline V and J ends were trimmed by 1 base and 2 bases, with 8 bases remaining between them. CDR3 sequence (DNA): TGTGCCACCAGCAGAGGGGCCCTAAACACTGAAGCTTTCTTT. Protein: CATSRGALNTEAFF.

The rearrangement links TRBV19 to TRBJ2-7; tentative D call: TRBD2 (5 bases). Germline V gives CDR1 LNHDA, CDR2 SQIVND (reference sequence). The CDR3 covers 15 residues. The germline V and J ends were trimmed by 7 bases and 2 bases, with 18 bases remaining between them. The CDR3 loop reads CASTPGRHSAYEQYF. CDR3 nucleotides: TGTGCCAGTACCCCTGGCCGACATAGCGCCTACGAGCAGTACTTC. The complete variable domain, with remaining parts taken from reference TRBV19 and TRBJ2-7, reads DGGITQSPKYLFRKEGQNVTLSCEQNLNHDAMYWYRQDPGQGLRLIYYSQIVNDFQKGDIAEGYSVSREKKESFPLTVTSAQKNPTAFYLCASTPGRHSAYEQYFGPGTRLTVT.

The V and J genes are TRBV12-5 and TRBJ2-7; 8 nucleotides align to TRBD1. This CDR3 comprises 13 residues. With V trimmed by 5 bases and J by 6 bases, 6 bases remained unmatched. Germline values: CDR1 LGHNT, CDR2 FRNRAP. CDR3 region: CASGPGQGPEQYF. DNA for the CDR3: TGTGCTAGTGGTCCAGGACAGGGACCCGAGCAGTACTTC.

The J gene is TRBJ2-7, the V gene TRBV7-6; 7 nucleotides agree with TRBD1. The CDR3 runs to 13 residues. Per the germline V gene, CDR1 is SGHVS and CDR2 is FNYEAQ. V lost 5 bases and J lost 4; bases outside the gene matches: 5. The CDR3 DNA sequence: TGTGCCAGCAGCCTGGAGACAGGGTACGAGCAGTACTTC. The encoded protein is CASSLETGYEQYF.

The chain recombines TRBV7-2 with TRBJ2-7; 9 bases are a match to TRBD1. The CDR3 covers 14 residues. Germline trimming cut 5 bases from V and 3 bases from J; bases unmatched to any gene: 5. Germline assignment: CDR1 SGHTA and CDR2 FQGNSA. In DNA, the CDR3 is TGTGCCAGCAGCAACCGGGACAGGGTCTACGAGCAGTACTTC. Protein sequence: CASSNRDRVYEQYF.

This rearrangement joins TRBV12-5 to TRBJ2-3; 9 bases are shared with TRBD1. Germline V gene lookup returns CDR1 LGHNT and CDR2 FRNRAP. V shed 3 bases and J 4 bases; nucleotides not matched to a gene: 8. The CDR3 extends over 16 amino acids. CDR3 bases: TGTGCTAGTGGTTTCACCACAGGGGGCTTAGCAGATACGCAGTATTTT. This translates into CASGFTTGGLADTQYF.

V usage is TRBV27 and J usage is TRBJ1-1, with 7 bases that match TRBD1. V lost 8 bases to trimming and J lost 3 bases; unmatched junction nucleotides: 6. The CDR3 sequence is 13 residues long. Per the germline V gene, CDR1 is MNHEY and CDR2 is SMNVEV (reference sequence). The CDR3 protein is CASGMGQYTEAFF. The CDR3 DNA reads as TGTGCCAGCGGAATGGGACAGTACACTGAAGCTTTCTTT.

CDR3 in DNA: TGTGCCAGAAGCTCCATCGGACAGGGAAGAAACACTGAAGCTTTCTTT. Residues: CARSSIGQGRNTEAFF. The genes are TRBV5-3 and TRBJ1-1; TRBD1 matches 8 bases. Being an ORF, TRBV5-3 has a function that is uncertain. Unmatched junction bases numbered 9, after V lost 3 bases and J lost 2 bases. The CDR3 contains 16 residues.

The J gene is TRBJ2-5, the V gene TRBV11-2, with no clear D. CDR3 size: 14 residues. Germline loops: CDR1 SGHAT, CDR2 FQNNGV. V was cut by 5 bases and J by 5 bases, with 15 bases left in between. The CDR3 loop reads CASSPSLGGETQYF. CDR3 nucleotides: TGTGCCAGCAGCCCGTCTCTTGGTGGGGAGACCCAGTACTTC.

J is TRBJ2-7 and V is TRBV7-8, with 9 bases identical to TRBD1. Germline-derived CDR1 and CDR2 are SGHVS and FQNEAQ. This CDR3 region has 15 residues. The J segment lost 2 bases and the V segment lost 0 bases, leaving 2 bases of the junction unmatched. CDR3 coding DNA: TGTGCCAGCAGCTTAGCGACAGGGGGTACCTACGAGCAGTACTTC. Amino acids: CASSLATGGTYEQYF.

This chain uses TRBV27 with TRBJ2-2; D gene unclear. V lost 0 bases, J lost 0 bases, and 14 bases lay in between. CDR3 length: 18 amino acids. Germline V lookup: CDR1 MNHEY, CDR2 SMNVEV (reference sequence). CDR3 residues: CASSLSWGTFANTGELFF. The CDR3 bases are TGTGCCAGCAGTTTATCGTGGGGAACTTTCGCGAACACCGGGGAGCTGTTTTTT.

The rearrangement links TRBV6-5 to TRBJ2-3; tentatively, D is TRBD1 or TRBD2 (5 bases each). V shed 6 bases and J shed 4 bases, with 14 bases lying between them. Germline V gene lookup returns CDR1 MNHEY and CDR2 SVGAGI. There are 14 residues in the CDR3. The DNA for the CDR3 is TGTGCCAGCAGCCCGGGGCGGTTTGCAGATACGCAGTATTTT. Protein product: CASSPGRFADTQYF.

The V and J genes are TRBV28 and TRBJ1-1, with D possibly being TRBD1 (5 bases). Trimming took off 3 bases at V and 5 bases at J, with 16 bases between the two ends. Per the germline V gene, CDR1 is MDHEN and CDR2 is SYDVKM. This CDR3 contains 15 residues. The CDR3 region is CASSFAGARGTEAFF. DNA for the CDR3: TGTGCCAGCAGTTTTGCCGGGGCCCGAGGGACTGAAGCTTTCTTT.

J is TRBJ2-7 and V is TRBV4-1; D is possibly TRBD1 or TRBD2 (6 bases each). The germline V gene encodes CDR1 MGHRA and CDR2 YSYEKL. With 6 bases removed from V and 2 bases from J, the gap between germline ends came to 11 bases. This CDR3 spans 13 amino acids. In DNA, the CDR3 is TGCGCCAGCAGTCTAGGGGGGACCTACGAGCAGTACTTC. Encoded protein: CASSLGGTYEQYF.

The chain has TRBV7-3 and TRBJ2-1, with D perhaps TRBD1 or TRBD2 (5 bases each). The V and J ends lost 2 bases and 10 bases respectively, with 12 bases between them. Germline-derived CDR1 and CDR2 are SGHTA and FQGTGA. The CDR3 loop spans 13 amino acids. CDR3 region: CASSLGTNGEQFF. The CDR3 nucleotides read TGTGCCAGCAGCTTAGGGACGAACGGGGAGCAGTTCTTC.

This clone was observed once. This sequence joins TRBV6-6 and TRBJ1-5, with 8 positions matching TRBD1. CDR1 is MNHNY and CDR2 is SVGAGI in the germline V gene (reference sequence). This CDR3 spans 15 amino acids. V dropped 5 bases and J dropped 5; count of bases not matched to a gene: 8. The CDR3: CASSRRQGTDQPQHF. In nucleotides, the CDR3 is TGTGCCAGCAGTCGTCGACAGGGGACCGATCAGCCCCAGCATTTT.

The genes are TRBV12-5 and TRBJ2-4; D gene ambiguous. Trimming removed 1 base from V and 0 bases from J, with 7 bases in between. CDR1 is LGHNT, CDR2 FRNRAP, per germline. The CDR3 is 15 residues long. For the CDR3, the DNA is TGTGCTAGTGGTTTGGACAGCACAGCCAAAAACATTCAGTACTTC. Protein: CASGLDSTAKNIQYF.

The rearrangement links TRBV29-1 to TRBJ2-7; 7 positions agree with TRBD2. The CDR3 is made up of 14 amino acids. V trimming: 6 bases; J trimming: 3 bases; junction bases outside the gene matches: 11. Germline values: CDR1 SQVTM, CDR2 ANQGSEA. Here the CDR3 reads CSVCPGGGDYEQYF. CDR3 nucleotides: TGCAGCGTGTGTCCGGGCGGGGGAGACTACGAGCAGTACTTC.

In the case of this clone: The same CDR3 is also encoded by other DNA sequences in this sample. This chain connects TRBV19 to TRBJ1-5, with D unclear. Trimming stripped 3 bases from V and 0 bases from J, with 6 bases between. Germline lookup yields CDR1 LNHDA and CDR2 SQIVND (reference sequence). The CDR3 runs 14 residues. For the CDR3, the DNA is TGTGCCAGTAGTATTAGAGATAGCAATCAGCCCCAGCATTTT. This codes for CASSIRDSNQPQHF.

V gene TRBV13 combines with J gene TRBJ1-5; TRBD1 agrees at 8 bases. Germline CDR1 is PRHDT and CDR2 is FYEKMQ (reference sequence). The CDR3 length is 17 residues. The ends lost 5 bases at V and 3 bases at J; junction bases unmatched: 12. The CDR3 nucleotides are TGTGCCAGCAGCCCCAAGACAGGGGCGGGTAACAATCAGCCCCAGCATTTT. It is translated as CASSPKTGAGNNQPQHF.

In this sample, this clone turned up once. The same CDR3 can be traced to other DNA sequences in this sample. The rearrangement joins TRBV9 to TRBJ1-5; 9 positions agree with TRBD1. Looked up from germline, CDR1 is SGDLS and CDR2 is YYNGEE. Trimming cost V 3 bases and J 1 base; bases outside gene matches: 2. CDR3 length: 15 amino acids. Here the CDR3 DNA reads TGTGCCAGCAGCGCCGGGACAGGGAGCAATCAGCCCCAGCATTTT. Amino acid sequence: CASSAGTGSNQPQHF.

V is TRBV6-1 and J is TRBJ2-6, with D hard to call. CDR3 length: 14 amino acids. Trimming took 6 bases from V and 4 from J, leaving 10 bases between them. Germline V lookup: CDR1 MNHNS, CDR2 SASEGT. The chain's CDR3 is CASSPDIGANVLTF. The CDR3 DNA follows: TGTGCCAGCAGCCCCGACATAGGGGCCAACGTCCTGACTTTC.

This sequence joins TRBV6-1 and TRBJ1-2; unclear D gene. CDR3 length: 14 amino acids. Trimming took 3 bases from V and 5 from J, leaving 13 bases between them. Germline values: CDR1 MNHNS, CDR2 SASEGT. CDR3: CASSDWVQSYGYTF. CDR3 coding DNA: TGTGCCAGCAGTGATTGGGTGCAGTCGTATGGCTACACCTTC.

The CDR3 DNA reads as TGTGCCAGCAGTCCGAACCCTAGCGGGAGGTTACGGAGCGGGGAGCTGTTTTTT. Translated: CASSPNPSGRLRSGELFF. The J gene is TRBJ2-2, the V gene TRBV28, with 11 bases lining up with TRBD2. CDR1 is MDHEN, CDR2 SYDVKM, per germline. V shed 5 bases and J 7 bases; nucleotides not matched to a gene: 15. The CDR3 contains 18 residues.